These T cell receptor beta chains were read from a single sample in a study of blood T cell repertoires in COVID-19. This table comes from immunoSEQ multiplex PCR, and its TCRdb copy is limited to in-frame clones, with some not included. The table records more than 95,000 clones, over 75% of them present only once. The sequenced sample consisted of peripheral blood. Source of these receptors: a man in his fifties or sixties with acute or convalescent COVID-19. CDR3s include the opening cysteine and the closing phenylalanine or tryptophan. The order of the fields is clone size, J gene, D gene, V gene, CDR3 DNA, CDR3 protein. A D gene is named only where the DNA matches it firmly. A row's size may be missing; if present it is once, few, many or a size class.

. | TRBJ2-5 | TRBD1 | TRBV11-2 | TGTGCCAGCAGCGTACAGGGGGCCACTTACCAAGAGACCCAGTACTTC | CASSVQGATYQETQYF
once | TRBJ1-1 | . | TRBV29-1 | TGCAGCGTTTTAGTGTGGCGGGGTTCGATGAACACTGAAGCTTTCTTT | CSVLVWRGSMNTEAFF
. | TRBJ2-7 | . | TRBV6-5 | TGTGCCAGCAGTTACTCACCCAGTGCCCTTTCCTACGAGCAGTACTTC | CASSYSPSALSYEQYF
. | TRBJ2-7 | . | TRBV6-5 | TGTGCCAGCAGTTACAGTCGGGGGACGTACGAGCAGTACTTC | CASSYSRGTYEQYF
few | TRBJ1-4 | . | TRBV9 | TGTGCCAGCAGCCAGGGCGGGGATCCTAATGAAAAACTGTTTTTT | CASSQGGDPNEKLFF
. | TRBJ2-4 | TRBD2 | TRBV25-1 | TGTGCCAGCGCCTTGGGGGGGTTTCATTACTTC | CASALGGFHYF
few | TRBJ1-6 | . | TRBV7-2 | TGTGCCAGCAGCTTACGACGAGGAGAGTCACCCCTCCACTTT | CASSLRRGESPLHF
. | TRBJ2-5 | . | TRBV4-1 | TGCGCCAGCAGCCAATACGAGGATAACCAAGAGACCCAGTACTTC | CASSQYEDNQETQYF
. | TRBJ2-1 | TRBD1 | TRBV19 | TGTGCCAGTAGTATAGACAACAGGGGGAATGAGCAGTTCTTC | CASSIDNRGNEQFF
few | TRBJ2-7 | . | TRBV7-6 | TGTGCCAGCGGCCTACGGGGGGCGGCAGACGAGCAGTACTTC | CASGLRGAADEQYF
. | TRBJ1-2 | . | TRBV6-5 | TGTGCCAGCAGGAAGGACAGCGCGAGCTATGGCTACACCTTC | CASRKDSASYGYTF
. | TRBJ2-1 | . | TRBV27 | TGTGCCAGCAGTCTGGAGAGGGTCTACAATGAGCAGTTCTTC | CASSLERVYNEQFF
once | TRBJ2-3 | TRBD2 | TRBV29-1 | TGTGGGGGGGGGATAGCTTGGGATACGCAGTATTTT | CGGGIAWDTQYF
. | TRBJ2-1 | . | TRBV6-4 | TGTGCCAGCAGTGACTCGAACTCTAATGAGCAGTTCTTC | CASSDSNSNEQFF
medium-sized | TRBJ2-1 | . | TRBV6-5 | TGTGCCAGCAGCCCAGCGGGTATCCGCCTCTCTGAGCAGTTCTTC | CASSPAGIRLSEQFF
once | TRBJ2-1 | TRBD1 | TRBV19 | TGTGCCAGTAGTGGACCGGGACAGGGGGCCAATGAGCAGTTCTTC | CASSGPGQGANEQFF
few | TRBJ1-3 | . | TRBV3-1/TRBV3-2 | TGTGCCAGCAGCCAAGTCAGGGATAGAAACACCATATATTTT | CASSQVRDRNTIYF
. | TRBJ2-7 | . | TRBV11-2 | TGTGCCAGCAGCTTAGTCCGGACTTCCCCCCACTACGAGCAGTACTTC | CASSLVRTSPHYEQYF
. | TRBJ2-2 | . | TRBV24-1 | TGTGCCACCAGTGATTTAGGGCAGGGTAGGACCGGGGAGCTGTTTTTT | CATSDLGQGRTGELFF
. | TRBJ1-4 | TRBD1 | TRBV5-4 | TGTGCCAGCACCTCGGACAGGGCAAATGAAAAACTGTTTTTT | CASTSDRANEKLFF
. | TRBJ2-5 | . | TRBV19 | TGTGCCAGTAGTATTGGGGGGGCAGTTCGAGAGACCCAGTACTTC | CASSIGGAVRETQYF
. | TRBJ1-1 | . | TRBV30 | TGTGCCTGCCTTCCGGACATGAACACTGAAGCTTTCTTT | CACLPDMNTEAFF
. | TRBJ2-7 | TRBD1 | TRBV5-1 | TGCGCCAGCAGCCTTCAGACAGGGTCGACCTACGAGCAGTACTTC | CASSLQTGSTYEQYF
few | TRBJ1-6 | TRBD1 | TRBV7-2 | TGTGCCAGCAGCTCTAAAACAGGGGGCAATTCACCCCTCCACTTT | CASSSKTGGNSPLHF
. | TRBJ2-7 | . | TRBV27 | TGTGCCAGCAGTCCCGGACAAGGGATCTCCTACGAGCAGTACTTC | CASSPGQGISYEQYF
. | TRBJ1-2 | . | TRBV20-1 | TGCAGTGCTAATGAGGGCGGCTACACCTTC | CSANEGGYTF
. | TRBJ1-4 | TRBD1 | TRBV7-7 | TGTGCCAGCAGCCCAGGGGGCGGAACTAATGAAAAACTGTTTTTT | CASSPGGGTNEKLFF
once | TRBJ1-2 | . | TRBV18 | TGTGCCAGCTCACCACCGACTAATGAGCTTGGCTACACCTTC | CASSPPTNELGYTF
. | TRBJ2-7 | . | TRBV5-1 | TGCGCCAGCAGCTCGACACCGGGACTCGACCCTTCCTACGAGCAGTACTTC | CASSSTPGLDPSYEQYF
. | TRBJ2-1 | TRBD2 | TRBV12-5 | TGTGCTAGTGGTTTTCTAGCGGGAGGGCCGCTTGAGCAGTTCTTC | CASGFLAGGPLEQFF
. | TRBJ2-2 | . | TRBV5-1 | TGCGCCAGCACCCTGGGCAGGCCCTTCACCGGGGAGCTGTTTTTT | CASTLGRPFTGELFF
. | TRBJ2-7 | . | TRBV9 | TGTGCCAGCAGCGTAGACAATTACGAGCAGTACTTC | CASSVDNYEQYF
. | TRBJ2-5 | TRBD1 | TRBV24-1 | TGTGCCACCAGTGGGACAGGGTCCCTCAAAGAGACCCAGTACTTC | CATSGTGSLKETQYF
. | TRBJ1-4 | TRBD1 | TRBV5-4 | TGTGCCAGCAGCTCCGGGACAGGGTCTAATGAAAAACTGTTTTTT | CASSSGTGSNEKLFF
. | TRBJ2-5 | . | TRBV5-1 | TGCGCCAGCAGCTCCAGGGGCGCGGGAGAGACCCAGTACTTC | CASSSRGAGETQYF
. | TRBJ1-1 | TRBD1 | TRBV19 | TGTGCCAGTAGTCTTCATCCGGGACAGGGCATTGAAGCTTTCTTT | CASSLHPGQGIEAFF
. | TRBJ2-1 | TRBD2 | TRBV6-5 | TGTGCCAGCAGCCCACTAGCGGGGGTTGACAATGAGCAGTTCTTC | CASSPLAGVDNEQFF
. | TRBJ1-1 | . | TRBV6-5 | TGTGCCAGCAGCCGGAGTACTGAAGCTTTCTTT | CASSRSTEAFF
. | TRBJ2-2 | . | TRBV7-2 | TGTGCCAGCAGCCCGACTAGTCAGTTTCCCGGGGAGCTGTTTTTT | CASSPTSQFPGELFF
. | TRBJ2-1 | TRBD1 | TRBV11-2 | TGTGCCAGCAGCTTAGCCCTTTCTAACAGGGGGCGCCTCAATGAGCAGTTCTTC | CASSLALSNRGRLNEQFF
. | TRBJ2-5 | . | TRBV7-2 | TGTGCCAGCAGCTTGACAGTTAACCAAGAGACCCAGTACTTC | CASSLTVNQETQYF
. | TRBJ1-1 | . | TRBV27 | TGTGCCAGCAGGGTACTGGAGGGAGCTGAAGCTTTCTTT | CASRVLEGAEAFF
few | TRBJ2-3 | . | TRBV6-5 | TGTGCCAGCATCCAAAAGGGGGATTACACAGATACGCAGTATTTT | CASIQKGDYTDTQYF
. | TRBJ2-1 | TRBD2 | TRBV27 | TGTGCCAGCAGTCCAGAACTAGCGGGAGGAGTTAATGAGCAGTTCTTC | CASSPELAGGVNEQFF
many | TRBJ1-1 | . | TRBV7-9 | TGTGCCAGCAGCTTAGCCGGGAACACTGAAGCTTTCTTT | CASSLAGNTEAFF
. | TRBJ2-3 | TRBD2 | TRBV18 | TGTGCCAGCTCTCATACTCTAGCGGGAGGGCTGGATACGCAGTATTTT | CASSHTLAGGLDTQYF
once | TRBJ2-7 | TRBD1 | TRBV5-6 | TGTGCCAGCAGCTGGTCCCCGGGACAGGGTCTCGAGCAGTACTTC | CASSWSPGQGLEQYF
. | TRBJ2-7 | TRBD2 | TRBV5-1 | TGCGCCAGCAGCACCGGGACTAGCGGGACGGTTCTCGAGCAGTACTTC | CASSTGTSGTVLEQYF
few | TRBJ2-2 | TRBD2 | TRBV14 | TGTGCCAGCAGCGTACTAGCGGGAGTCGCCGGGGAGCTGTTTTTT | CASSVLAGVAGELFF
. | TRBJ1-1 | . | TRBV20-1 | TGCAGTGCTAGTTTCGGGGGGCGGAACACTGAAGCTTTCTTT | CSASFGGRNTEAFF
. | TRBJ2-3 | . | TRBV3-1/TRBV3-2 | TGTGCCAGCAGCCCACTTAGCACAGATACGCAGTATTTT | CASSPLSTDTQYF
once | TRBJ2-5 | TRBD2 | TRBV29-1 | TGCAGCGTTCGTACTAGCGGGAGGGCACATCGGGAGACCCAGTACTTC | CSVRTSGRAHRETQYF
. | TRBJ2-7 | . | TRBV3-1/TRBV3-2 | TGTGCCAGCAGCCAAGATCTAGGGAGTAAGTACTTC | CASSQDLGSKYF
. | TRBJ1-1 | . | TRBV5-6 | TGTGCCAGCAGCCCCCAGGGTGGCACTGAAGCTTTCTTT | CASSPQGGTEAFF
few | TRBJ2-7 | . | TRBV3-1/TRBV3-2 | TGTGCCAGCAGCCAAAACCGGGGCGAGCAGTACTTC | CASSQNRGEQYF
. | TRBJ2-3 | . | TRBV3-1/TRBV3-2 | TGTGCCAGCAGCCAAGATTGTTTTGTAGATACCACAGATACGCAGTATTTT | CASSQDCFVDTTDTQYF
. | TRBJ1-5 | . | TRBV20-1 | TGCAGTGCGGGGGCAGGTCAGCCCCAGCATTTT | CSAGAGQPQHF